The 9 T cell receptor beta chains listed next were all sequenced from one sample in a study of lymphopenia after photon versus proton radiotherapy. Sequencing used immunoSEQ multiplex PCR; TCRdb keeps in-frame clones, though not all of them. The data show roughly 5,100 clones, 88% seen once. The source material was peripheral blood, sampled from a patient treated with photon-based radiotherapy. These TCRs come from a man in his thirties or forties with gastric cancer.

This chain links TRBV6-6 with TRBJ2-4; 10 bases are a match to TRBD2. The CDR3 consists of 16 residues. Germline V gene sequence: CDR1 MNHNY, CDR2 SVGAGI (reference sequence). V shed 5 bases and J 0 bases; nucleotides not matched to a gene: 4. This chain's CDR3 is CASSPSGSEAKNIQYF. CDR3 bases: TGTGCCAGCAGTCCTAGCGGGAGTGAAGCCAAAAACATTCAGTACTTC.

Notes on this clone: Mismatch with germline at one junction end may stem from a read error. The chain has TRBV5-8 and TRBJ2-7; a possible D gene is TRBD2 (6 bases). CDR3 length equals 15 residues. CDR1 is SGHTS and CDR2 is YDEGEE in the germline V gene. The CDR3 DNA reads as TGCGCCAGCAGCCAAGTAGCGGACTTGTCCTACGAGCAGTACTTC. This sequence encodes CASSQVADLSYEQYF.

The rearrangement joins TRBV18 to TRBJ1-5; 7 nucleotides match TRBD1. Germline CDR1 reads KGHSH; CDR2 reads LQKENI. V shed 5 bases and J 3 bases; nucleotides not matched to a gene: 13. The CDR3 has 17 amino acids. CDR3 region: CASSSVLRGGLNQPQHF. The CDR3 nucleotides read TGTGCCAGCTCATCGGTTCTACGAGGGGGCCTCAATCAGCCCCAGCATTTT. The full variable domain, rest sourced from reference TRBV18 and TRBJ1-5, is NAGVMQNPRHLVRRRGQEARLRCSPMKGHSHVYWYRQLPEEGLKFMVYLQKENIIDESGMPKERFSAEFPKEGPSILRIQQVVRGDSAAYFCASSSVLRGGLNQPQHFGDGTRLSIL.

The rearrangement joins TRBV4-2 to TRBJ2-3; D possibly corresponds to TRBD2 (5 bases). Germline V gene data show CDR1 as LGHNA and CDR2 as YNFKEQ. This CDR3 has 15 residues. With 5 bases removed from V and 2 bases from J, the gap between germline ends came to 14 bases. Here the CDR3 reads CASSLDPADTDTQYF. The CDR3 nucleotides are TGTGCCAGCAGCTTGGATCCAGCGGACACAGATACGCAGTATTTT.

The chain has TRBV7-8 and TRBJ2-3, with TRBD2 matching over 8 bases. This CDR3 contains 16 residues. V gave up 5 bases and J gave up 4 bases; unmatched junction bases: 11. Germline CDR1 reads SGHVS; CDR2 reads FQNEAQ. The CDR3 nucleotides are TGTGCCAGCAGCCCATCCGAGCGGGAGATAGCAGATACGCAGTATTTT. Its translation is CASSPSEREIADTQYF.

This chain connects TRBV6-5 to TRBJ2-7, with 7 nucleotides matching TRBD2. V lost 5 bases, J lost 6 bases, and 13 bases stayed unmatched. The CDR3 totals 15 residues. Germline lookup yields CDR1 MNHEY and CDR2 SVGAGI. CDR3 sequence (DNA): TGTGCCAGCAGTCCTGGCCGGGTAGCGGGCTTCGAGCAGTACTTC. This sequence encodes CASSPGRVAGFEQYF.

This chain connects TRBV28 to TRBJ2-7, with 7 bases aligning to TRBD2. Per the germline V gene, CDR1 is MDHEN and CDR2 is SYDVKM. Trimming took 3 bases from V and 4 from J; bases not matched to a gene: 6. The CDR3 spans 14 residues. In DNA form, the CDR3 reads TGTGCCAGCAGTTTTAGGACTAGAAGTTACGAGCAGTACTTC. Its translation: CASSFRTRSYEQYF.

The V and J genes are TRBV28 and TRBJ1-6; unclear D gene. Deletions cut 6 bases from V and 10 bases from J, with 16 bases between. Germline CDR1 MDHEN, CDR2 SYDVKM. This CDR3 contains 14 residues. CDR3 in amino acids: CASSPPGLRSPLHF. CDR3 nucleotides: TGTGCCAGCAGCCCCCCGGGCCTCAGGTCACCCCTCCACTTT.

The chain couples TRBV5-1 to TRBJ2-5; the D call may be TRBD1 or TRBD2 (5 bases each). Germline V gene data show CDR1 as SGHRS and CDR2 as YFSETQ. The CDR3 loop spans 14 amino acids. V gave up 4 bases and J gave up 1 base, with 11 bases separating them. CDR3 amino acids: CASSLGVTQETQYF. The CDR3 nucleotides are TGCGCCAGCAGCCTGGGGGTAACCCAAGAGACCCAGTACTTC.